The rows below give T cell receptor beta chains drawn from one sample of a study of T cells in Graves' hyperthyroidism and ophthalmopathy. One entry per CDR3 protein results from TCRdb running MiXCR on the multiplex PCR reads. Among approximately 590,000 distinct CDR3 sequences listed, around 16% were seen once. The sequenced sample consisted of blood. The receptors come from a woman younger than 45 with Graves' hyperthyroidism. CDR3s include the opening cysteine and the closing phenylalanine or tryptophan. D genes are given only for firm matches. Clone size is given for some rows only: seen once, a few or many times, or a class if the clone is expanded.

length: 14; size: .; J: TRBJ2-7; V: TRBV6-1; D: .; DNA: TGTGCCAGCAGTTCCGATAACTCGCTAGACGAGCAGTACTTC; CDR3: CASSSDNSLDEQYF
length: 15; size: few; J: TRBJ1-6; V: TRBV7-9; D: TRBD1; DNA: TGTGCCAGCAGCCCTTACGGACAGGTCAATTCACCCCTCCACTTT; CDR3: CASSPYGQVNSPLHF
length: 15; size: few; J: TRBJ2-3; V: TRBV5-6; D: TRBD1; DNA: TGTGCCAGCAGCATGCGGACAGGGAGCACAGATACGCAGTATTTT; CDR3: CASSMRTGSTDTQYF
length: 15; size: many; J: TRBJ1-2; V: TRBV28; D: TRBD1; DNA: TGTGCCAGCAGGTTGCTGACAGGGGGTGACTATGGCTACACCTTC; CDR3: CASRLLTGGDYGYTF
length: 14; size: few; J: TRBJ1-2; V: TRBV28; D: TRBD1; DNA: TGTGCCAGCATCCCGGGGACAGGGCGCGATGGCTACACCTTC; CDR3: CASIPGTGRDGYTF
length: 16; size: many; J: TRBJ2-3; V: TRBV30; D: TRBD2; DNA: TGTGCCTGGAGTGTAGCAGGACTAGCGGGAACAGATACGCAGTATTTT; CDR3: CAWSVAGLAGTDTQYF
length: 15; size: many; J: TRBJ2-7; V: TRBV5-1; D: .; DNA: TGCGCCAGCAGCTTGGGGGCAGGCGCCCCGGGCGAGCAGTACTTC; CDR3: CASSLGAGAPGEQYF
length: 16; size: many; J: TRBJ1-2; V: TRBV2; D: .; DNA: TGTGCCAGTACTGTGGAAACAGGGAGGCTTAGCTATGGCTACACCTTC; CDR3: CASTVETGRLSYGYTF
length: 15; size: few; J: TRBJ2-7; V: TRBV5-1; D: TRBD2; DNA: TGCGCCAGCAGCTTGGGGCTAGCGGGAGTCTACGGGCAGTACTTC; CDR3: CASSLGLAGVYGQYF
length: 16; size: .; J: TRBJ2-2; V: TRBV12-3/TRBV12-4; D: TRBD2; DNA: TGTGCCAGCAGTTTTCGGCGGGAGGGACTCACCGGGGAGCTGTTTTTT; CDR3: CASSFRREGLTGELFF
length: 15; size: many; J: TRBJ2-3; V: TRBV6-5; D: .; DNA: TGTGCCAGCAGTTACGGCGGGGAGAGCACAGATACGCAGTATTTT; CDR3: CASSYGGESTDTQYF
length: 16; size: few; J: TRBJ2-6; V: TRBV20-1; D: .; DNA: TGCAGTGCTTCTACCTCAGGGAAAGGTGGGGCCAACGTCCTGACTTTC; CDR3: CSASTSGKGGANVLTF
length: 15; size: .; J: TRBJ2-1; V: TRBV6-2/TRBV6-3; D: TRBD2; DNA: TGTGCCAGCCGACGGGAGGCCTACTCCTACAATGAGCAGTTCTTC; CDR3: CASRREAYSYNEQFF
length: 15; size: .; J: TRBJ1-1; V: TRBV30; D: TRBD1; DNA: TGTGCCGTCAATACCGGGACAGGGGGAGGTACTGAAGCTTTCTTT; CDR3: CAVNTGTGGGTEAFF
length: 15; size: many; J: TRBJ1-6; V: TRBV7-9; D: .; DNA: TGTGCCAGCAGCGGCTCAGGGGACTATAGGTCACCCCTCCACTTT; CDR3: CASSGSGDYRSPLHF
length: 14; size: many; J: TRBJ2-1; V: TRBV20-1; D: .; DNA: TGCAGTGCTAGAGATCGGCTAGCCTACAATGAGCAGTTCTTC; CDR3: CSARDRLAYNEQFF
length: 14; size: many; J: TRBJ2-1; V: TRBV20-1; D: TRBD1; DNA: TGCAGTGCTAGAGATGACAGGGGTTACAATGAGCAGTTCTTC; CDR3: CSARDDRGYNEQFF
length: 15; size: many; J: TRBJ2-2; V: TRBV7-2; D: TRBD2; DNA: TGTGCCAGCAGCTACCGGGACTACAACACCGGGGAGCTGTTTTTT; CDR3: CASSYRDYNTGELFF
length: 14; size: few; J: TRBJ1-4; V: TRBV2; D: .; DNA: TGTGCCATCTCCTATGGACGGCCCGAGGGAAAACTGTTTTTT; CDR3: CAISYGRPEGKLFF
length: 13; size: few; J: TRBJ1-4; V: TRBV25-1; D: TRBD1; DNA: TGTGCCAACGTAAAGCAGGGGGTCGAAAAACTGTTTTTT; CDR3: CANVKQGVEKLFF
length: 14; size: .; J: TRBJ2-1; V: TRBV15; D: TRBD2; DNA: TGTGCCACCAGCATTGCGGGGGTTTATAATGAGCAGTTCTTC; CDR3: CATSIAGVYNEQFF
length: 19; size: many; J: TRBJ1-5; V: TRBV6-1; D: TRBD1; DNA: TGTGCCAGCAGTGAAGCGTTGCCGGGACAGACATTTCGGTGGCAGCCCCAGCATTTT; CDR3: CASSEALPGQTFRWQPQHF
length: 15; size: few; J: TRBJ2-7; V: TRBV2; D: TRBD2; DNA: TGTGCCAGCACCCAGGAGGGACTAGCGTACTACGAGCAGTACTTC; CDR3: CASTQEGLAYYEQYF
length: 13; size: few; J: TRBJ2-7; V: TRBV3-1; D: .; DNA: TGTGCCAGCAGCCCGGACGGGGCCTACGAGCAGTACTTC; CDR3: CASSPDGAYEQYF
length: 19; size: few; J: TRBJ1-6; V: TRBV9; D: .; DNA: TGTGCCAGCAGCCCCTTTTTGGGGGGGCAGAGCTCCTATAATTCACCCCTCCACTTT; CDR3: CASSPFLGGQSSYNSPLHF
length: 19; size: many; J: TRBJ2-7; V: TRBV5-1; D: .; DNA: TGCGCCAGCAGCTTGACCCTTACCGGGACGGCGGTTTTCTCCTACGAGCAGTACTTC; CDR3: CASSLTLTGTAVFSYEQYF